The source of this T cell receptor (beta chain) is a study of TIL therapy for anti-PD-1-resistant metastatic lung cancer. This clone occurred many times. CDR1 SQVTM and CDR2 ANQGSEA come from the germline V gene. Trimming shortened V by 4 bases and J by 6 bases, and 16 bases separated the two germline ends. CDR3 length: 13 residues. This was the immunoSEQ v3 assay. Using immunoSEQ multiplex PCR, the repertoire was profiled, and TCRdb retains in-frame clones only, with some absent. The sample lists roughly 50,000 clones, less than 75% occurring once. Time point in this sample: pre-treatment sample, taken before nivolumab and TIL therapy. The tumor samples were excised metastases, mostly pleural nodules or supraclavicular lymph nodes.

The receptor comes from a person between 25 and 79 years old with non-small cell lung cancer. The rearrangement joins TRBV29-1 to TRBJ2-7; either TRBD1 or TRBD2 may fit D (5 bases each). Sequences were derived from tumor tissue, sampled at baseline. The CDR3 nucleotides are TGCAGCGTTGGTCGAGGGGTTGGCGGCGAGCAGTACTTC. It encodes CSVGRGVGGEQYF.